The 4 T cell receptor beta chains listed next were all sequenced from one sample in a study of CD8 T cells in Susac syndrome. RNA amounts of roughly 0.45 to 1 ug underwent reverse transcription with random hexamers. TCRdb recomputed calls from the immunoSEQ multiplex PCR reads with MiXCR, one row per CDR3 protein. The table has approximately 150,000 distinct CDR3 sequences, about 90% seen once; the top ten hold around 0.087%. Sample: CD4+ T cells from PBMCs. These receptors all come from a human donor in good health.

In DNA, the CDR3 is TGTGCCTGGAGTGGTCTGGGAATGGAGACCCAGTACTTC. It is translated as CAWSGLGMETQYF. V usage is TRBV30 and J usage is TRBJ2-5; D gene unclear. The CDR3 covers 13 residues. Germline V lookup: CDR1 GTSNPN, CDR2 SVGIG (reference sequence). V lost 1 base to trimming and J lost 5 bases, with 11 bases between them.

This chain uses TRBV3-1 with TRBJ1-2; D not resolved. The ends were cut back, 6 bases at V and 5 bases at J, with 10 bases in the middle. CDR3 length: 12 residues. Germline CDR1 LGHDT, CDR2 YNNKEL (reference sequence). CDR3 sequence (DNA): TGTGCCAGCAGACGGGCTGGATATGGCTACACCTTC. Translating it yields CASRRAGYGYTF.

V gene TRBV7-2 combines with J gene TRBJ2-7; no firm D call. Per germline, CDR1 SGHTA and CDR2 FQGNSA. Trimming stripped 5 bases from V and 3 bases from J, with 17 bases between. CDR3 length: 15 residues. CDR3 bases: TGTGCCAGCAGCCGCCCGGGTGGTAGGATCTACGAGCAGTACTTC. Translation gives CASSRPGGRIYEQYF.

This clonotype was picked up one time. This rearrangement joins TRBV20-1 to TRBJ2-1; TRBD2 aligns across 8 bases. J was trimmed by 9 bases and V by 2 bases; bases with no gene match: 9. Germline CDR1 is DFQATT and CDR2 is SNEGSKA (reference sequence). This CDR3 comprises 14 residues. CDR3 in DNA: TGCAGTGCTAGACCCCTGGATAGCGGGATTGAGCAGTTCTTC. Translated, it gives CSARPLDSGIEQFF.